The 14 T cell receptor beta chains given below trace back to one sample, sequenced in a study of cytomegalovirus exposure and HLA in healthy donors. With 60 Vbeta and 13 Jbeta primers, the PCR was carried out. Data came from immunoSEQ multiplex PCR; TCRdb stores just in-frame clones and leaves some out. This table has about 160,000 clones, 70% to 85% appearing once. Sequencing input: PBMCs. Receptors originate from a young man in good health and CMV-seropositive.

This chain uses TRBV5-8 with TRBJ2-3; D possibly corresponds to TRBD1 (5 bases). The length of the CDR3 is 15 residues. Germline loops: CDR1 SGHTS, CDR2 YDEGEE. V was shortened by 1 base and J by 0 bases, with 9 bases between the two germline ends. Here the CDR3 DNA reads TGTGCCAGCAGCTTGAGGACAACTAGCACAGATACGCAGTATTTT. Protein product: CASSLRTTSTDTQYF.

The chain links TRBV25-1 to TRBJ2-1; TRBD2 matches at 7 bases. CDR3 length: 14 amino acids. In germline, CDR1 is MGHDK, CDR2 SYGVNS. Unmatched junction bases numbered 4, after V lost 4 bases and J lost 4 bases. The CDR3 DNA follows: TGTGCCAGCAGTGCGGGGGGAAGTTACAATGAGCAGTTCTTC. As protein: CASSAGGSYNEQFF. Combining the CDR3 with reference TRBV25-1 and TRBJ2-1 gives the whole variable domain EADIYQTPRYLVIGTGKKITLECSQTMGHDKMYWYQQDPGMELHLIHYSYGVNSTEKGDLSSESTVSRIRTEHFPLTLESARPSHTSQYLCASSAGGSYNEQFFGPGTRLTVL.

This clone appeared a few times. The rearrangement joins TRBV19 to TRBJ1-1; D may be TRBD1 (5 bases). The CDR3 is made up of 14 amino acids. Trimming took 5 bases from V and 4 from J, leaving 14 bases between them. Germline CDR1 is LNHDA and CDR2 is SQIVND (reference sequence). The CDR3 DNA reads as TGTGCCAGTAGTCCCGGTGGGGGGGTCACTGAAGCTTTCTTT. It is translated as CASSPGGGVTEAFF.

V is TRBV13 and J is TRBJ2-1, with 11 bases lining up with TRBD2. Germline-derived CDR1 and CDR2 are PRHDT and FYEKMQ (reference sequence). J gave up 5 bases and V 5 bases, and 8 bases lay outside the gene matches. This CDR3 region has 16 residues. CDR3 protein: CASSATGTSGNNEQFF. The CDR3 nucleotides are TGTGCCAGCAGCGCCACCGGGACTAGCGGAAACAATGAGCAGTTCTTC.

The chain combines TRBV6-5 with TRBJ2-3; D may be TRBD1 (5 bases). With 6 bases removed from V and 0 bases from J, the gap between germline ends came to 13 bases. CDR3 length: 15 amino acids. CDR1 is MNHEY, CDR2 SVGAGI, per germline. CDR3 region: CASSLTGDSTDTQYF. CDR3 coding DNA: TGTGCCAGCAGCCTAACAGGCGATAGCACAGATACGCAGTATTTT.

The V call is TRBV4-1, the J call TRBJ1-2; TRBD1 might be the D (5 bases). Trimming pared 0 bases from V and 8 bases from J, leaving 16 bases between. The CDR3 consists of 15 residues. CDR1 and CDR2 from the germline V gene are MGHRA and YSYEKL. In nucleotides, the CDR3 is TGCGCCAGCAGCCAAGATATGGCGGGGCTCGAAGGCTACACCTTC. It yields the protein CASSQDMAGLEGYTF.

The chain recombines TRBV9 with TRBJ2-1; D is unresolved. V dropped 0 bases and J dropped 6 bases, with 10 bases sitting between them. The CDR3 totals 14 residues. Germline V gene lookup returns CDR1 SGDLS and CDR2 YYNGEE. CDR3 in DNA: TGTGCCAGCAGCGTAGCAGTGACATTCAATGAGCAGTTCTTC. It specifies CASSVAVTFNEQFF.

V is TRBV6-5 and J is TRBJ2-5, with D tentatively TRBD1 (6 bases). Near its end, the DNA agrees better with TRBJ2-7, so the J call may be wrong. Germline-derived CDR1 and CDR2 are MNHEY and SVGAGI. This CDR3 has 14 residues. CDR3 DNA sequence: TGTGCCAGCAGTTACGGCAGGGGCATTTACGAGCAGTACTTC. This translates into CASSYGRGIYEQYF.

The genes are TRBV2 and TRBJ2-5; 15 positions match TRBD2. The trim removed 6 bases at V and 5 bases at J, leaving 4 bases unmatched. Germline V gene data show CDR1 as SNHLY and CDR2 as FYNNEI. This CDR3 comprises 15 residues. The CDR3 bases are TGTGCCAGCAGAGGAGGACTAGCGGGGGGGGAGACCCAGTACTTC. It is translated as CASRGGLAGGETQYF.

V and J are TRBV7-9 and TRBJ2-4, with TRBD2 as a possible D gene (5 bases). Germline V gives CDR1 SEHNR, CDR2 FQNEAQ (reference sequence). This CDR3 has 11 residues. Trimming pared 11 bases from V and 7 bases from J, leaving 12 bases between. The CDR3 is CALVRGNIQYF. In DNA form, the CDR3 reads TGTGCCTTAGTCCGGGGTAACATTCAGTACTTC.

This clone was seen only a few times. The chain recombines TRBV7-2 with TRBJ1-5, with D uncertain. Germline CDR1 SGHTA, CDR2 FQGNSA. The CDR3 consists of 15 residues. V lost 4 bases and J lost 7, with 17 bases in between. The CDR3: CASSSRGEVRQPQHF. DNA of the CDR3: TGTGCCAGCAGCTCCCGCGGGGAAGTCAGGCAGCCCCAGCATTTT.

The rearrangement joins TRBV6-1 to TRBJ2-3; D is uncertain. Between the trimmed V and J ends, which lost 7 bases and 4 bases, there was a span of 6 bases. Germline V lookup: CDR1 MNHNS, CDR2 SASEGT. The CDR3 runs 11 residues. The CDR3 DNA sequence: TGTGCCAGCACTCGGGCAGATACGCAGTATTTT. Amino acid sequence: CASTRADTQYF.

The CDR3 spells CASERSFQNEQFF. The CDR3 nucleotides read TGTGCCAGCGAACGGAGCTTCCAAAATGAGCAGTTCTTC. The chain recombines TRBV2 with TRBJ2-1; no firm D call. The CDR3 covers 13 residues. Germline-derived CDR1 and CDR2 are SNHLY and FYNNEI. V lost 8 bases and J 7 bases, leaving 15 bases between the germline ends. Using reference TRBV2 and TRBJ2-1 for the parts outside the CDR3, the full variable domain is EPEVTQTPSHQVTQMGQEVILRCVPISNHLYFYWYRQILGQKVEFLVSFYNNEISEKSEIFDDQFSVERPDGSNFTLKIRSTKLEDSAMYFCASERSFQNEQFFGPGTRLTVL.

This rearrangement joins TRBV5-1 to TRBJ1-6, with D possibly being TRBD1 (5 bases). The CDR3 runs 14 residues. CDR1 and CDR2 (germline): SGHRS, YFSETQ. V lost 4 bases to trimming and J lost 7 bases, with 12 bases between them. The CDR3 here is CASSGGLANSPLHF. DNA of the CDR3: TGCGCCAGCAGCGGGGGACTAGCGAATTCACCCCTCCACTTT.